This TCR beta chain was found in a study of blood T cell repertoires in COVID-19. Study at large: Samples of COVID-19 (acute and convalescent) were obtained from the United States, Italy and Spain.

The J segment lost 0 bases and the V segment lost 6 bases, leaving 8 bases of the junction unmatched. The CDR3 totals 16 residues. Germline lookup yields CDR1 SEHNR and CDR2 FQNEAQ (reference sequence). Everyone who took part was roughly 18 to 89 years old, and they came from about two dozen US areas. The study counted Cohort 3 donors as recovered given two negative PCRs, clearance, or symptom resolution. Sequencing was performed with immunoSEQ multiplex PCR; in TCRdb, only in-frame clones are kept and a portion is missing. The sample lists fewer than 450,000 clones; 90% were seen once. The sequence derives from a man in his late teens or twenties who had recovered from COVID-19. Sequenced material: PBMCs or T cells enriched from blood (not recorded which). V gene TRBV7-9 combines with J gene TRBJ1-5, with 7 bases aligning to TRBD1. CDR3 sequence reads: CASRLPGQSSNQPQHF. DNA of the CDR3: TGTGCCAGCAGGCTCCCGGGACAGAGTAGCAATCAGCCCCAGCATTTT.